The T cell receptor beta chain under discussion was sequenced for a study of T cell repertoires in cytomegalovirus infection. As for the study in general: Public TCR beta signature analysis indicated the presence of both CMV infection and matching HLA type.

TCRdb itself ran the reads through MiXCR, one entry per CDR3 protein. The sample consists of more than 200,000 distinct CDR3 sequences, roughly 10% of them appearing once. This clonotype was seen a handful of times. Its antigen remains unidentified. Study-wide results and caveats: Accumulated public TCR beta family frequency recognized individuals carrying CMV together with the relevant HLA.

Input material: PBMCs. The clonotype comes from a human donor in good health (CMV status not recorded). Some clones in this sample may be carry-over from other donors' samples.

CDR3 sequence: CASSFSVGYTGELFF. CDR3 sequence (DNA): TGTGCCAGCAGTTTCTCGGTTGGTTACACCGGGGAGCTGTTTTTT. This chain joins TRBV12-3 or TRBV12-4 and TRBJ2-2, with unresolved D. The ends were cut back, 3 bases at V and 3 bases at J, with 11 bases in the middle. CDR3 length: 15 amino acids.